A selection of T cell receptor beta chains follows, all from one sample in a study of blood T cell repertoires in COVID-19. Data came from immunoSEQ multiplex PCR; TCRdb stores just in-frame clones and leaves some out. In the table there are about 59,000 clones, around 70% of which are singletons. The sequenced sample was peripheral blood. The receptor set was obtained from a woman in her 70s with acute or convalescent COVID-19. Both conserved end residues are part of each CDR3. D genes are given only for firm matches. Clone size appears in some rows only: once, few, many, or a class for an expanded clone.

>TRBJ1-1|TRBV5-6|.|.
CASSRGGHLENTEAFF
TGTGCCAGCAGCCGGGGAGGACACCTGGAGAACACTGAAGCTTTCTTT
>TRBJ1-4|TRBV5-1|TRBD1|.
CASSLEGRGEEKLFF
TGCGCCAGCAGCTTGGAGGGCAGGGGGGAAGAAAAACTGTTTTTT
>TRBJ1-2|TRBV9|.|.
CASSVAIQAYGYTF
TGTGCCAGCAGCGTAGCTATCCAGGCCTATGGCTACACCTTC
>TRBJ1-2|TRBV4-1|.|.
CASSPGGAKGYGYTF
TGCGCCAGCAGCCCTGGGGGGGCCAAAGGGTATGGCTACACCTTC
>TRBJ2-1|TRBV5-1|.|.
CASIAGTAGLGSYNEQFF
TGCGCCAGCATTGCCGGGACAGCGGGTCTCGGCTCCTACAATGAGCAGTTCTTC
>TRBJ1-6|TRBV28|TRBD1|.
CASNRDRIYSPLHF
TGTGCCAGCAACCGGGACAGGATTTATTCACCCCTCCACTTT
>TRBJ1-1|TRBV6-5|.|.
CASSELALNTEAFF
TGTGCCAGCAGCGAGCTAGCGCTGAACACTGAAGCTTTCTTT
>TRBJ1-2|TRBV7-6|.|.
CASSSGGPGNGYTF
TGTGCCAGCAGCTCGGGGGGGCCCGGAAATGGCTACACCTTC
>TRBJ2-2|TRBV2|.|once
CASRYTGYTGELFF
TGTGCCAGCAGGTATACAGGTTACACCGGGGAGCTGTTTTTT
>TRBJ1-2|TRBV29-1|.|.
CSVEDNGWRGGYGYTF
TGCAGCGTTGAAGATAATGGGTGGAGGGGAGGGTATGGCTACACCTTC
>TRBJ1-1|TRBV18|.|.
CASSQVPTNTEAFF
TGTGCCAGCTCCCAGGTTCCTACGAACACTGAAGCTTTCTTT
>TRBJ1-5|TRBV7-9|.|.
CASSLYGDQPQHF
TGTGCCAGCAGCTTATACGGGGATCAGCCCCAGCATTTT
>TRBJ2-5|TRBV12-3/TRBV12-4|.|.
CASSPRVQETQYF
TGTGCCAGCAGTCCCCGGGTCCAAGAGACCCAGTACTTC
>TRBJ2-7|TRBV9|.|.
CASSGGIPYEQYF
TGTGCCAGCAGCGGCGGGATCCCCTACGAGCAGTACTTC
>TRBJ1-4|TRBV19|TRBD1|.
CASSSPDLQGFYEKLFF
TGTGCCAGTAGTTCGCCTGACCTACAGGGGTTCTATGAAAAACTGTTTTTT
>TRBJ1-6|TRBV21-1|.|.
CASSRGSGQDDSPLHF
TGTGCCAGCAGCAGAGGATCGGGACAGGATGATTCACCCCTCCACTTT